The table lists the clone carrying this TCR beta chain with a few counts. Its antigen remains unknown. Quantitative 5'-RACE was performed with molecular barcodes, and it yielded the TCR beta libraries. TCRdb re-analysed the 5' RACE reads in MiXCR, keeping a single row per CDR3 protein. The table shows a few hundred thousand distinct CDR3 sequences, with about 15% occurring only once. The source of the sample is a study of CD8 T cells in ankylosing spondylitis. Findings of the study overall: Ankylosing spondylitis blood appeared to carry a characteristic TCR beta motif of fewer than 10 highly homologous variants. In ankylosing spondylitis patients, matched synovial fluid reportedly showed significant enrichment of disease-linked clones.

This CDR3 is 14 amino acids long. CDR1 and CDR2 from the germline V gene are DFQATT and SNEGSKA (reference sequence). V was trimmed by 5 bases and J by 3 bases, leaving 16 bases between them. J is TRBJ1-1 and V is TRBV20-1; perhaps TRBD1 as D (6 bases). The clonotype was recovered from a male donor with ankylosing spondylitis. Sequenced: blood, either unsorted or a sorted T cell fraction (not recorded which). The CDR3 reads CSAVKGGQDTEAFF. As DNA, the CDR3 is TGCAGTGCTGTCAAAGGGGGGCAGGACACTGAAGCTTTCTTT.